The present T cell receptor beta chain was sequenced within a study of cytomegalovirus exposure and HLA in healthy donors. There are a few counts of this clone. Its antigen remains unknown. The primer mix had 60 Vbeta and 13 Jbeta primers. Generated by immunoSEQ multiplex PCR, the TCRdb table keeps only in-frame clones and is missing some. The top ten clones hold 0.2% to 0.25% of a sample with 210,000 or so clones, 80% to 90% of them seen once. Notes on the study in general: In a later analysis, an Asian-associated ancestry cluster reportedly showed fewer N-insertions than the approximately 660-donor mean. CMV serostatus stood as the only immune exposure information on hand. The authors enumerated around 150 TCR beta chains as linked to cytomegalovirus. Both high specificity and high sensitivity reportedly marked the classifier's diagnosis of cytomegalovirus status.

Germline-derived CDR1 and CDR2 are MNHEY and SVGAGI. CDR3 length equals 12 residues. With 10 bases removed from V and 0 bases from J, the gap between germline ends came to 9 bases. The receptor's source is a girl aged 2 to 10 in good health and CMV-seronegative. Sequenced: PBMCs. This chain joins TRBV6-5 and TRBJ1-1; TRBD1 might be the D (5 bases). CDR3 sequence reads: CATHRLNTEAFF. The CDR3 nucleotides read TGTGCCACCCACAGGTTGAACACTGAAGCTTTCTTT.